The 18 T cell receptor beta chains below were found in one sample sequenced in a study of OX40 agonist ivuxolimab in advanced cancers. The protocol was immunoSEQ multiplex PCR, while the TCRdb copy is restricted to in-frame clones and leaves out a portion. The sample contains around 50,000 clones, about 83% of which appear only once. This specimen consisted of CD4+ or CD8+ T cells sorted from blood, obtained in a trial of the OX40 agonist ivuxolimab. The receptors shown here come from an adult with an advanced solid tumor such as melanoma, head and neck, liver or kidney cancer.

This clone has more than one count but fewer than ten. The rearrangement uses TRBV28 and TRBJ2-7; D uncertain. V was clipped by 4 bases and J by 1 base, with 11 bases between them. Germline CDR1 and CDR2: MDHEN and SYDVKM. The CDR3 runs to 14 residues. For the CDR3, the DNA is TGTGCCAGCAGTTCGAGACATTGGTCCTACGAGCAGTACTTC. Its translation is CASSSRHWSYEQYF.

This chain links TRBV27 with TRBJ2-7; D ambiguous. The ends were cut back, 7 bases at V and 6 bases at J, with 19 bases in the middle. The length of the CDR3 is 14 residues. CDR1 and CDR2 (germline): MNHEY, SMNVEV (reference sequence). CDR3 amino acids: CASTSLDALREQYF. Here the CDR3 DNA reads TGTGCCAGCACCTCGCTAGATGCTCTACGCGAGCAGTACTTC.

J is TRBJ2-7 and V is TRBV27; TRBD2 matches at 8 bases. V trimming: 6 bases; J trimming: 2 bases; junction bases outside the gene matches: 9. The germline V gene has CDR1 MNHEY and CDR2 SMNVEV (reference sequence). This CDR3 contains 15 residues. As DNA, the CDR3 is TGTGCCAGCAGCCCCTATAGCGGGAATCCCTACGAGCAGTACTTC. Encoded protein: CASSPYSGNPYEQYF.

The rearrangement links TRBV27 to TRBJ1-1, with 8 bases identical to TRBD1. V trimming: 2 bases; J trimming: 7 bases; junction bases outside the gene matches: 12. Per the germline V gene, CDR1 is MNHEY and CDR2 is SMNVEV (reference sequence). The CDR3 has 16 amino acids. DNA of the CDR3: TGTGCCAGCAGTTTAAGGTCCAGGGGGCGCGGGGATGAAGCTTTCTTT. Translated: CASSLRSRGRGDEAFF.

V is TRBV28 and J is TRBJ2-5; TRBD1 agrees at 7 bases. The DNA end is a closer match to TRBJ2-7, so the J assignment may be wrong. Germline V gene sequence: CDR1 MDHEN, CDR2 SYDVKM. CDR3 length: 14 residues. The CDR3 nucleotides read TGTGCCAGCAGCCCTAGACAGGGAGCCTACGAGCAGTACTTC. It translates to CASSPRQGAYEQYF.

The CDR3: CASSLGADNTGELFF. The CDR3 region has the DNA TGTGCCAGCAGCTTAGGGGCGGATAACACCGGGGAGCTGTTTTTT. This rearrangement joins TRBV7-3 to TRBJ2-2, with a weak D call TRBD1 (5 bases). Trimming removed 2 bases from V and 2 bases from J, with 9 bases in between. CDR3 length: 15 residues. CDR1 is SGHTA and CDR2 is FQGTGA in the germline V gene.

V gene TRBV11-2 combines with J gene TRBJ2-1, with 7 bases aligning to TRBD1. The CDR3 contains 14 residues. Germline loops: CDR1 SGHAT, CDR2 FQNNGV. The junction had 1 base not matched to a gene; V was cut back by 1 base and J by 4 bases. In nucleotides, the CDR3 is TGTGCCAGCAGCTTAGGCAGGGGGTACAATGAGCAGTTCTTC. Its translation: CASSLGRGYNEQFF.

The V call is TRBV5-4, the J call TRBJ1-2; D ambiguous. V shed 0 bases and J shed 0 bases, with 3 bases lying between them. Germline CDR1 reads SGHNT; CDR2 reads YYREEE (reference sequence). The CDR3 covers 13 residues. The CDR3 protein is CASSLEANYGYTF. The CDR3 nucleotides read TGTGCCAGCAGCTTGGAAGCTAACTATGGCTACACCTTC.

The chain links TRBV19 to TRBJ2-7; 7 bases align to TRBD1. J lost 2 bases, V lost 1 base, and 2 bases had no gene match. Germline CDR1 LNHDA, CDR2 SQIVND (reference sequence). The CDR3 spans 14 residues. The CDR3 protein is CASSIGDSAYEQYF. CDR3 in DNA: TGTGCCAGTAGTATAGGGGACAGCGCCTACGAGCAGTACTTC.

V gene TRBV2 combines with J gene TRBJ2-5; D possibly uses TRBD1 or TRBD2 (5 bases each). The CDR3 length is 14 residues. Trimming left V 10 bases short and J 1 base short, with 16 bases between. Germline assignment: CDR1 SNHLY and CDR2 FYNNEI. The CDR3 sequence is CANSLPGSQETQYF. DNA for the CDR3: TGTGCCAATTCCCTTCCAGGGAGCCAAGAGACCCAGTACTTC.

The genes are TRBV6-6 and TRBJ2-1, with D unclear. This CDR3 has 14 residues. V lost 6 bases and J 10 bases, leaving 19 bases between the germline ends. Germline V lookup: CDR1 MNHNY, CDR2 SVGAGI (reference sequence). CDR3 nucleotide sequence: TGTGCCAGCAGCGCAGACTTACTTAGCAGCGAGCAGTTCTTC. This gives the protein CASSADLLSSEQFF.

The chain is built from TRBV7-9 and TRBJ2-1; TRBD2 matches 7 bases. The CDR3 is 15 amino acids. The germline V gene has CDR1 SEHNR and CDR2 FQNEAQ (reference sequence). Trimming removed 5 bases from V and 7 bases from J; junction bases left unmatched: 11. The DNA of the CDR3 is TGTGCCAGCAGCCCCGGGCGGGAGCCGGAGAATGAGCAGTTCTTC. Translating it yields CASSPGREPENEQFF.

Here the CDR3 reads CASQGTGYGYTF. The CDR3 nucleotides are TGTGCCAGCCAGGGGACAGGCTATGGCTACACCTTC. The chain is built from TRBV28 and TRBJ1-2; 8 bases agree with TRBD1. Germline V CDR1 and CDR2: MDHEN, SYDVKM. CDR3 size: 12 residues. Trimming took 8 bases from V and 4 from J; bases not matched to a gene: 3.

CDR3 sequence: CASSLGVRVGWSQDEQFF. CDR3 in DNA: TGTGCCAGCAGCTTAGGAGTTAGGGTGGGGTGGTCGCAGGATGAGCAGTTCTTC. The V and J genes are TRBV11-3 and TRBJ2-1; D remains unclear. From germline, CDR1 is SGHNT and CDR2 YENEEA. V shed 1 base and J shed 8 bases, with 24 bases lying between them. This CDR3 comprises 18 residues.

The rearrangement uses TRBV28 and TRBJ1-2, with D unresolved. The V and J ends lost 3 bases and 5 bases respectively, with 4 bases between them. This CDR3 contains 11 residues. The germline CDR1 and CDR2 sequences are MDHEN and SYDVKM. CDR3 nucleotides: TGTGCCAGCAGTTTTTGGTATGGCTACACCTTC. Residues: CASSFWYGYTF.

The chain is built from TRBV7-9 and TRBJ2-3; no firm D call. The length of the CDR3 is 12 residues. V was trimmed by 0 bases and J by 4 bases, leaving 2 bases between them. Germline CDR1 reads SEHNR; CDR2 reads FQNEAQ (reference sequence). CDR3 DNA: TGTGCCAGCAGCTTAGCGGCAGATACGCAGTATTTT. It specifies CASSLAADTQYF.

The V and J genes are TRBV5-1 and TRBJ2-5; a weak D match, TRBD2 (5 bases). This CDR3 contains 15 residues. CDR1 is SGHRS and CDR2 is YFSETQ in the germline V gene. V gave up 3 bases and J gave up 2 bases, with 14 bases separating them. CDR3 residues: CASSSQPRGQETQYF. In DNA, the CDR3 is TGCGCCAGCAGCTCACAGCCTCGCGGGCAAGAGACCCAGTACTTC.

This chain connects TRBV6-1 to TRBJ2-2; 8 bases are shared with TRBD2. The CDR3 runs to 16 residues. The trim removed 3 bases at V and 5 bases at J, leaving 8 bases unmatched. CDR1 is MNHNS and CDR2 is SASEGT in the germline V gene. The CDR3 region is CASSDRTGGRTGELFF. CDR3 DNA: TGTGCCAGCAGTGATCGGACGGGAGGGCGAACCGGGGAGCTGTTTTTT.